This T cell receptor beta chain was recovered during a study of identical twins. Regarding the study as a whole: The presence of invariant MAIT and iNKT cells could partly confound analyses of zero-insertion sequences. For cord blood, abundant beta clonotypes had fewer insertions, unlike memory repertoires, which showed none.

This clonotype was counted between two and nine times. Its antigen remains unknown. A template switching step contributed a universal primer site, while unique molecular identifiers were present in the cDNA. TCRdb re-called the 5' RACE reads with MiXCR, one entry per CDR3 protein. The sample holds some 1,600,000 distinct CDR3 sequences, about 31% seen once. Sample: cord blood. The receptor was isolated from a newborn girl in good health.

The CDR3 coding sequence is TGTGCCAGCAGTTTACCCATGACTAGCGGGGTGACGGAGACCCAGTACTTC. Translating it yields CASSLPMTSGVTETQYF. The genes are TRBV28 and TRBJ2-7; 11 bases map to TRBD2. TRBJ2-5 matches the DNA end more closely, so the J call is doubtful. This CDR3 has 17 residues. From germline, CDR1 is MDHEN and CDR2 SYDVKM.